This T cell receptor beta chain was recovered during a study of T cell changes during pregnancy in multiple sclerosis. Libraries were prepared by immunoSEQ multiplex PCR; TCRdb keeps only in-frame clonotypes and omits some of them. The repertoire holds about 110,000 clones, 75% to 95% seen once, with about 1.5% in the top ten. The specimen comprised peripheral blood, sampled before pregnancy. This receptor was identified in a female donor with multiple sclerosis, enrolled in a pregnancy study.

CDR3 loop: CAIRRLAQDTQYF. The DNA of the CDR3 is TGTGCCATCAGGCGACTAGCACAAGATACGCAGTATTTT. The chain links TRBV10-3 to TRBJ2-3, with 7 bases that match TRBD2. J gave up 5 bases and V 6 bases, and 5 bases lay outside the gene matches. Looked up from germline, CDR1 is ENHRY and CDR2 is SYGVKD. The CDR3 spans 13 residues.